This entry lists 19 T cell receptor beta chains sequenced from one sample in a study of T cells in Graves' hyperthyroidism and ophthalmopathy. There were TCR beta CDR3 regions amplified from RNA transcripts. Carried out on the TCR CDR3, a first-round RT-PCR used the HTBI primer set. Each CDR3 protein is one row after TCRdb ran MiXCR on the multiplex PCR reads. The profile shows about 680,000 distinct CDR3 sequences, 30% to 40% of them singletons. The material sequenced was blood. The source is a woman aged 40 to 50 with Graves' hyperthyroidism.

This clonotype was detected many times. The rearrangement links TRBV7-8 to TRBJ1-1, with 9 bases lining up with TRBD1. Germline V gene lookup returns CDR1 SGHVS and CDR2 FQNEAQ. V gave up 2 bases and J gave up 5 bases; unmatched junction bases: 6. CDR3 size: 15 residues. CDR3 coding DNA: TGTGCCAGCAGCTTATCGGACAGGGGAGGGACTGAAGCTTTCTTT. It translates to CASSLSDRGGTEAFF.

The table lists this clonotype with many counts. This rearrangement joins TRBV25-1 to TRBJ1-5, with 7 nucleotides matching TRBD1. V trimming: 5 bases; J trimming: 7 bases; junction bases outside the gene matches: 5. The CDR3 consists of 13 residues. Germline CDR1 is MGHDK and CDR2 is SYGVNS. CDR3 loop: CASSFTGEQPQHF. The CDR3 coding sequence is TGTGCCAGCAGTTTTACAGGGGAGCAGCCCCAGCATTTT.

The DNA for the CDR3 is TGTGCCAGTAGTACTGGTAGCGGGAGGGTTTCCGAGCAGTACTTC. Amino acid sequence: CASSTGSGRVSEQYF. The V and J genes are TRBV19 and TRBJ2-7; TRBD2 matches at 11 bases. V was pared by 4 bases and J by 6 bases, with 8 bases of the junction left unmatched. Germline V gene data show CDR1 as LNHDA and CDR2 as SQIVND (reference sequence). The CDR3 sequence is 15 residues long.

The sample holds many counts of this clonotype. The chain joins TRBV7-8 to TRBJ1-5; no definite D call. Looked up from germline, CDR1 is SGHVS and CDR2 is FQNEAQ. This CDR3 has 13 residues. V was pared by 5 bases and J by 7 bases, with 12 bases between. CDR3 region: CASSQNKVQPQHF. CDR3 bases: TGTGCCAGCAGCCAGAACAAAGTGCAGCCCCAGCATTTT.

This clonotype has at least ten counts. The CDR3 is CASTLTGRGYTF. For the CDR3, the DNA is TGTGCCAGCACCTTGACAGGGCGCGGCTACACCTTC. This chain uses TRBV12-3 or TRBV12-4 with TRBJ1-2; TRBD1 agrees at 7 bases. There are 12 residues in the CDR3. The junction had 7 bases not matched to a gene; V was cut back by 7 bases and J by 8 bases.

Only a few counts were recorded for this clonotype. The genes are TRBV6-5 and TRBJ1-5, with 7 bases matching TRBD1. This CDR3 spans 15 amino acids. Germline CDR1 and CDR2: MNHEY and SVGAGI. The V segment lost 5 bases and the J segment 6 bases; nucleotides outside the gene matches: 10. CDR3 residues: CASSADRFTGQPQHF. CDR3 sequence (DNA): TGTGCCAGCAGTGCGGACAGGTTCACCGGTCAGCCCCAGCATTTT.

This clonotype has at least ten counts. Here the CDR3 reads CSASNPGRNTEAFF. The CDR3 coding sequence is TGCAGTGCTTCCAACCCGGGACGGAACACTGAAGCTTTCTTT. V usage is TRBV20-1 and J usage is TRBJ1-1; D may be TRBD1 (5 bases). This CDR3 is built from 14 residues. Germline-derived CDR1 and CDR2 are DFQATT and SNEGSKA (reference sequence). Trimming cost V 5 bases and J 1 base, with 14 bases left between them.

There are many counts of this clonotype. Here the CDR3 DNA reads TGTGCCAGCAGTGAAGGGGAGGGCAATTCACCCCTCCACTTT. It specifies CASSEGEGNSPLHF. The chain uses TRBV25-1 and TRBJ1-6; D is unresolved. The CDR3 runs 14 residues. From germline, CDR1 is MGHDK and CDR2 SYGVNS. V was trimmed by 2 bases and J by 7 bases, leaving 9 bases between them. The variable domain in full, completed from reference TRBV25-1 and TRBJ1-6, reads EADIYQTPRYLVIGTGKKITLECSQTMGHDKMYWYQQDPGMELHLIHYSYGVNSTEKGDLSSESTVSRIRTEHFPLTLESARPSHTSQYLCASSEGEGNSPLHFGNGTRLTVT.

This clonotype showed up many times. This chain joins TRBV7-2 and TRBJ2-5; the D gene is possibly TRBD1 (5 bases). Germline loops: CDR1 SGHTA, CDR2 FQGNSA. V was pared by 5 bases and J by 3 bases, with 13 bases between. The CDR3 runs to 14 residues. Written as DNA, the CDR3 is TGTGCCAGCAGCAGACGACAGTTAAAAGAGACCCAGTACTTC. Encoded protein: CASSRRQLKETQYF.

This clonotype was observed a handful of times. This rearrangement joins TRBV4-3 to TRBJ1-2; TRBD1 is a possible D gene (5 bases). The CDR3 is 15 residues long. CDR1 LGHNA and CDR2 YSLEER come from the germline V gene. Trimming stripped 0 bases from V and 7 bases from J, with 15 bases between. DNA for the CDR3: TGCGCCAGCAGCCAAGAAGGGTATTGGGGACGTGGCTACACCTTC. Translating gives CASSQEGYWGRGYTF.

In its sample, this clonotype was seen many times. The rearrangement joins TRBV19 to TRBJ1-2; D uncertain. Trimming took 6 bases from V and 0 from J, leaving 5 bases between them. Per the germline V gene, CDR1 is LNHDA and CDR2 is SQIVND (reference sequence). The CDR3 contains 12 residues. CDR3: CASSGTNYGYTF. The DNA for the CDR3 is TGTGCCAGTAGCGGAACTAACTATGGCTACACCTTC.

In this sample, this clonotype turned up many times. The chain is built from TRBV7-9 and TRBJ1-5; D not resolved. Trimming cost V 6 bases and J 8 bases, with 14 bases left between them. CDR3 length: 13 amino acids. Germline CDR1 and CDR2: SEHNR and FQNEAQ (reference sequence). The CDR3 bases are TGTGCCAGCAGGTCGGCCGAGGAGGAGCCCCAGCATTTT. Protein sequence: CASRSAEEEPQHF.

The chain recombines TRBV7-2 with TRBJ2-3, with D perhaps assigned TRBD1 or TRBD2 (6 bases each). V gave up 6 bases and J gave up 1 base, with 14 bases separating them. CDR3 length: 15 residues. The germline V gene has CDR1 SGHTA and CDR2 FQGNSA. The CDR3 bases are TGTGCCAGCAGGGCGCGGGACACAGGCACAGATACGCAGTATTTT. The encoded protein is CASRARDTGTDTQYF.

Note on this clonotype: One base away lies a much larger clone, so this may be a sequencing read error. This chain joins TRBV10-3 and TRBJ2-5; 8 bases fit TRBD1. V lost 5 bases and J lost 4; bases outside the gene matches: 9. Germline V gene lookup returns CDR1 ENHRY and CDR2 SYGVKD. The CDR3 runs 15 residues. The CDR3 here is CAISPRTGPTETQYF. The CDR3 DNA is TGTGCCATCAGTCCCCGGACAGGGCCCACAGAGACCCAGTACTTC.

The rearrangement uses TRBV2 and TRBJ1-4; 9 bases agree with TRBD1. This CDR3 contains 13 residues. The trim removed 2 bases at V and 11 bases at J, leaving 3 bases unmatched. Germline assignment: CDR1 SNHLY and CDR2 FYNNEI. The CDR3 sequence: CASSERDRGKLFF. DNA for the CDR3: TGTGCCAGCAGTGAACGTGACAGGGGGAAACTGTTTTTT. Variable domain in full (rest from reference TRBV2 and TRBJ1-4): EPEVTQTPSHQVTQMGQEVILRCVPISNHLYFYWYRQILGQKVEFLVSFYNNEISEKSEIFDDQFSVERPDGSNFTLKIRSTKLEDSAMYFCASSERDRGKLFFGSGTQLSVL.

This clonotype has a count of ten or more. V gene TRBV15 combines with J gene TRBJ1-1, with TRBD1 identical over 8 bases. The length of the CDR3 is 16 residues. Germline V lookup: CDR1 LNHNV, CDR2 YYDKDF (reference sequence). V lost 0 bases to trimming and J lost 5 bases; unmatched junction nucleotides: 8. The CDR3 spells CATSRDRQGARTEAFF. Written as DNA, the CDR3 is TGTGCCACCAGCAGAGATCGGCAGGGGGCGAGGACTGAAGCTTTCTTT. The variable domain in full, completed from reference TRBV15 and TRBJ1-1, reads DAMVIQNPRYQVTQFGKPVTLSCSQTLNHNVMYWYQQKSSQAPKLLFHYYDKDFNNEADTPDNFQSRRPNTSFCFLDIRSPGLGDTAMYLCATSRDRQGARTEAFFGQGTRLTVV.

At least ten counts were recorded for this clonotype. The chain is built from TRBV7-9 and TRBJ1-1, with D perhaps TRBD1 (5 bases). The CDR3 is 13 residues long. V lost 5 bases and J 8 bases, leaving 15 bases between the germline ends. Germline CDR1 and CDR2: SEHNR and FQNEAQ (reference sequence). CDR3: CASSAGAEQEAFF. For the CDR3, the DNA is TGTGCCAGCAGCGCCGGGGCCGAACAAGAAGCTTTCTTT.

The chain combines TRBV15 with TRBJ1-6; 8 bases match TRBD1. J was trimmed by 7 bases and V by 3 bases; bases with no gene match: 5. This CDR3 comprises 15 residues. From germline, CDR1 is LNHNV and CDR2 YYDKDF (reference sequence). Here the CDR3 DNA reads TGTGCCACCAGCAGCTGGGACAGGCCAAATTCACCCCTCCACTTT. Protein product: CATSSWDRPNSPLHF.

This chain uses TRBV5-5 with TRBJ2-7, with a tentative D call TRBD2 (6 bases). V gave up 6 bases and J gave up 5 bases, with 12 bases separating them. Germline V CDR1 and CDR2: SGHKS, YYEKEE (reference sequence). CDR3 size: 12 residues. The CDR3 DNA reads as TGTGCCAGCATCCCCGGGGGTAACGAGCAGTACTTC. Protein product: CASIPGGNEQYF.